This TCR beta chain was sequenced for a study of shared clonotypes between healthy human individuals. Turning to the study itself: Aged 18 to 49, the donors were two women and a few men. Study-wide findings and caveats: Exclusively blood specimens were collected; tissue repertoires likely differ. The genetic and exposure-history diversity represented was limited by few donors.

Germline CDR1 GTSNPN, CDR2 SVGIG (reference sequence). After removal of 5 bases from V and 8 bases from J, the junction contained 10 bases not matched to a gene. The CDR3 has 13 amino acids. Note on this clone: What it binds is not known.

TCRdb keeps only in-frame clones here, not all; method: immunoSEQ multiplex PCR. The table records around 1.4 million clones, less than 99% of them present only once. The rearrangement joins TRBV30 to TRBJ1-2, with 8 bases lining up with TRBD1. The sequencing sample was made of naive CD4+ T cells sorted from blood. Subset specified: CD45RA+ positively selected. This clonotype originated in a man aged 25 to 40 in good health. CDR3 DNA: TGTGCCTGGTGGGACAGGCAAGGACGGGGCTACACCTTC. It codes for CAWWDRQGRGYTF.